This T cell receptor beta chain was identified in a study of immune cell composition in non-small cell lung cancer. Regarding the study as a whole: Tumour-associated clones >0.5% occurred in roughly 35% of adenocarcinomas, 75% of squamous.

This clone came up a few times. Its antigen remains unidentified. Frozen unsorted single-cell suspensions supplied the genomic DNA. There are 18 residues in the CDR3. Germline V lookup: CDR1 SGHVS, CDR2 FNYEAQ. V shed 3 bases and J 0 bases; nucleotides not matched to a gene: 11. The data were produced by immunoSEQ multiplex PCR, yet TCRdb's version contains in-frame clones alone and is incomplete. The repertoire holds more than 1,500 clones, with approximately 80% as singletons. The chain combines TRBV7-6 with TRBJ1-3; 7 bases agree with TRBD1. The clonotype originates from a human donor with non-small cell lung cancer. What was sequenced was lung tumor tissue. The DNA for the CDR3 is TGTGCCAGCAGCTTCGGGACCCCAGGGGGGAGCTCTGGAAACACCATATATTTT. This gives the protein CASSFGTPGGSSGNTIYF.